Below, 27 T cell receptor beta chains from the same sample are listed, as sequenced in a study of blood T cell repertoires in COVID-19. The method was immunoSEQ multiplex PCR; TCRdb's version includes in-frame clones alone and lacks a portion of them. The sample has approximately 300,000 clones; around 90% are singletons. The sequencing sample was made of peripheral blood. These TCRs come from a man aged 50 to 60 with active or convalescent COVID-19.

The J gene is TRBJ2-7, the V gene TRBV23-1; D is perhaps TRBD1 (6 bases). TRBV23-1 is labeled an ORF, and its function is uncertain. The CDR3 is 14 residues long. V was shortened by 5 bases and J by 3 bases, with 14 bases between the two germline ends. CDR3 region: CASSSRDKNYEQYF. The CDR3 bases are TGCGCCAGCAGTTCCCGGGACAAAAACTACGAGCAGTACTTC.

The chain has TRBV28 and TRBJ2-1, with 11 bases matching TRBD1. This CDR3 has 16 residues. The J segment lost 3 bases and the V segment lost 3 bases, leaving 4 bases of the junction unmatched. Germline V lookup: CDR1 MDHEN, CDR2 SYDVKM. CDR3 nucleotide sequence: TGTGCCAGCAGTTTTTATGGGACAGGGGGCTACAATGAGCAGTTCTTC. Residues: CASSFYGTGGYNEQFF.

V gene TRBV7-9 combines with J gene TRBJ1-1; TRBD1 aligns across 7 bases. Germline V gene sequence: CDR1 SEHNR, CDR2 FQNEAQ (reference sequence). The ends lost 4 bases at V and 0 bases at J; junction bases unmatched: 8. The CDR3 has 16 amino acids. Written as DNA, the CDR3 is TGTGCCAGCAGCTCAAGACAGGGACCCATGAACACTGAAGCTTTCTTT. Translation gives CASSSRQGPMNTEAFF.

This chain links TRBV6-4 with TRBJ1-5; D is undetermined. Germline V gene sequence: CDR1 MRHNA, CDR2 SNTAGT. Trimming took off 4 bases at V and 7 bases at J, with 11 bases between the two ends. This CDR3 has 13 amino acids. CDR3 sequence: CASSGSPGQPQHF. The CDR3 DNA reads as TGTGCCAGCAGTGGGTCCCCAGGCCAGCCCCAGCATTTT.

The chain carries TRBV7-2 and TRBJ2-1, with 11 bases that match TRBD2. After removal of 2 bases from V and 7 bases from J, the junction contained 4 bases not matched to a gene. CDR3 length: 15 amino acids. Germline V gene data show CDR1 as SGHTA and CDR2 as FQGNSA. For the CDR3, the DNA is TGTGCCAGCAGCTTAACGGCTAGCGGGGGGAATGAGCAGTTCTTC. Translated, it gives CASSLTASGGNEQFF.

The chain has TRBV7-9 and TRBJ2-7, with a tentative D call TRBD1 (5 bases). Germline loops: CDR1 SEHNR, CDR2 FQNEAQ (reference sequence). V lost 5 bases to trimming and J lost 4 bases, with 9 bases between them. CDR3 length: 12 amino acids. CDR3 in DNA: TGTGCCAGCAGCATTACAGGTTACGAGCAGTACTTC. Its translation: CASSITGYEQYF.

The sample holds a few counts of this clone. J is TRBJ1-5 and V is TRBV3-1 (or the pseudogene TRBV3-2), with D possibly matching TRBD1 (5 bases). Trimming took off 1 base at V and 5 bases at J, with 9 bases between the two ends. This CDR3 contains 14 residues. Germline CDR1 reads LGHDT; CDR2 reads YNNKEL (reference sequence). Written as DNA, the CDR3 is TGTGCCAGCAGCCAAGCAGGGCTAGATCAGCCCCAGCATTTT. It codes for CASSQAGLDQPQHF.

The rearrangement joins TRBV6-5 to TRBJ2-2; 8 positions agree with TRBD1. With V trimmed by 7 bases and J by 3 bases, 4 bases remained unmatched. Germline V gene sequence: CDR1 MNHEY, CDR2 SVGAGI. CDR3 length: 14 residues. DNA of the CDR3: TGTGCCAGCACCAGGGGGCTCGACACCGGGGAGCTGTTTTTT. Translation: CASTRGLDTGELFF.

V and J are TRBV5-1 and TRBJ2-7; D gene ambiguous. Trimming cost V 0 bases and J 4 bases, with 5 bases left between them. Germline values: CDR1 SGHRS, CDR2 YFSETQ. This CDR3 contains 12 residues. The CDR3 nucleotides read TGCGCCAGCAGCTTGGGTGCGTACGAGCAGTACTTC. Its protein product is CASSLGAYEQYF.

The genes are TRBV2 and TRBJ2-3, with D unclear. The CDR3 has 14 amino acids. Per the germline V gene, CDR1 is SNHLY and CDR2 is FYNNEI. The ends were cut back, 1 base at V and 3 bases at J, with 8 bases in the middle. The DNA of the CDR3 is TGTGCCAGCAGTGAAGACTCCAAGACAGATACGCAGTATTTT. This codes for CASSEDSKTDTQYF.

The chain links TRBV27 to TRBJ2-5; D is perhaps TRBD1 (5 bases). This CDR3 comprises 15 residues. V dropped 8 bases and J dropped 4 bases, with 20 bases sitting between them. In germline, CDR1 is MNHEY, CDR2 SMNVEV (reference sequence). CDR3: CASPQGVRQGETQYF. CDR3 coding DNA: TGTGCCAGCCCGCAAGGGGTTAGGCAAGGAGAGACCCAGTACTTC.

The chain joins TRBV18 to TRBJ1-5, with a possible D match to TRBD1 (6 bases). V lost 3 bases to trimming and J lost 7 bases, with 13 bases between them. CDR3 length equals 14 residues. Germline V gene lookup returns CDR1 KGHSH and CDR2 LQKENI. The CDR3: CASSPYRDGQPQHF. DNA of the CDR3: TGTGCCAGCTCACCTTACAGGGACGGGCAGCCCCAGCATTTT.

The rearrangement uses TRBV11-2 and TRBJ1-4; 7 nucleotides line up with TRBD1. With V trimmed by 1 base and J by 8 bases, 4 bases remained unmatched. The CDR3 contains 14 residues. CDR1 is SGHAT, CDR2 FQNNGV, per germline. The CDR3: CASSLGQGEEKLFF. The CDR3 DNA follows: TGTGCCAGCAGCTTAGGACAGGGAGAAGAAAAACTGTTTTTT.

DNA of the CDR3: TGTGCCACCAGTGACCGTGGGACAGGGGGAAGGGTCATTCAGTACTTC. Protein product: CATSDRGTGGRVIQYF. The chain employs TRBV24-1 and TRBJ2-4; 11 nucleotides align to TRBD1. There are 16 residues in the CDR3. CDR1 KGHDR and CDR2 SFDVKD come from the germline V gene. J gave up 9 bases and V 4 bases, and 10 bases lay outside the gene matches.

V is TRBV5-1 and J is TRBJ1-5, with 7 bases matching TRBD1. From germline, CDR1 is SGHRS and CDR2 YFSETQ. V was pared by 4 bases and J by 1 base, with 5 bases of the junction left unmatched. There are 15 residues in the CDR3. The CDR3: CASSEGTVSNQPQHF. CDR3 in DNA: TGCGCCAGCAGCGAGGGGACAGTCAGCAATCAGCCCCAGCATTTT.

V and J are TRBV10-3 and TRBJ2-7; 10 nucleotides line up with TRBD2. CDR3 size: 15 residues. Trimming cost V 2 bases and J 3 bases; bases outside gene matches: 4. Germline CDR1 is ENHRY and CDR2 is SYGVKD. The chain's CDR3 is CAISEPVAGGYEQYF. The CDR3 nucleotides read TGTGCCATCAGTGAGCCCGTAGCGGGAGGCTACGAGCAGTACTTC.

This chain links TRBV28 with TRBJ1-1; D may be TRBD1 (5 bases). In germline, CDR1 is MDHEN, CDR2 SYDVKM. There are 15 residues in the CDR3. V was clipped by 3 bases and J by 0 bases, with 11 bases between them. The CDR3: CASSFGGTVNTEAFF. CDR3 coding DNA: TGTGCCAGCAGTTTCGGGGGGACGGTGAACACTGAAGCTTTCTTT. Combining the CDR3 with reference TRBV28 and TRBJ1-1 gives the whole variable domain DVKVTQSSRYLVKRTGEKVFLECVQDMDHENMFWYRQDPGLGLRLIYFSYDVKMKEKGDIPEGYSVSREKKERFSLILESASTNQTSMYLCASSFGGTVNTEAFFGQGTRLTVV.

The chain uses TRBV3-1 (or the pseudogene TRBV3-2) and TRBJ1-2; D gene ambiguous. Trimming took off 4 bases at V and 7 bases at J, with 13 bases between the two ends. Germline-derived CDR1 and CDR2 are LGHDT and YNNKEL (reference sequence). The CDR3 has 13 residues. The CDR3 region has the DNA TGTGCCAGCAGCCCCGGCCAGGAGGCTGGCTACACCTTC. This encodes CASSPGQEAGYTF.

The chain recombines TRBV27 with TRBJ1-1; D is possibly TRBD1 (6 bases). Trimming left V 4 bases short and J 0 bases short, with 9 bases between. Germline CDR1 reads MNHEY; CDR2 reads SMNVEV (reference sequence). This CDR3 comprises 14 residues. The CDR3 region is CASSSDRLNTEAFF. The CDR3 DNA sequence: TGTGCCAGCAGTTCCGACAGGTTGAACACTGAAGCTTTCTTT.

V gene TRBV30 combines with J gene TRBJ2-7, with D tentatively TRBD1 (5 bases). CDR3 length equals 13 residues. Germline loops: CDR1 GTSNPN, CDR2 SVGIG (reference sequence). The ends were cut back, 7 bases at V and 1 base at J, with 14 bases in the middle. The CDR3 loop reads CASTQGGSYEQYF. CDR3 sequence (DNA): TGTGCCTCCACCCAGGGTGGATCCTACGAGCAGTACTTC.

The V and J genes are TRBV12-3 or TRBV12-4 and TRBJ1-2, with TRBD1 identical over 8 bases. The CDR3 covers 13 residues. V was clipped by 6 bases and J by 5 bases; unmatched bases: 5. CDR3: CASSPQGVYGYTF. The CDR3 DNA sequence: TGTGCCAGCAGCCCACAGGGGGTATATGGCTACACCTTC.

The chain combines TRBV9 with TRBJ2-5; weak D call: TRBD1 (5 bases). The CDR3 has 15 amino acids. V lost 2 bases and J lost 5, with 16 bases in between. CDR1 is SGDLS and CDR2 is YYNGEE in the germline V gene. The CDR3 region has the DNA TGTGCCAGCAGCGTTTACCATGACAGTGTGGAGACCCAGTACTTC. This translates into CASSVYHDSVETQYF.

The rearrangement links TRBV7-6 to TRBJ2-5; the match to TRBD2 covers 12 bases. The CDR3 covers 17 residues. V lost 5 bases and J lost 0; bases outside the gene matches: 7. Germline loops: CDR1 SGHVS, CDR2 FNYEAQ. Written as DNA, the CDR3 is TGTGCCAGCAGCGCAACGGGACTAGCGGGCTACCAAGAGACCCAGTACTTC. As protein: CASSATGLAGYQETQYF.

CDR3 bases: TGTGCCAGTAGTAGTTCGCCAGGGGTTATGAACACTGAAGCTTTCTTT. This codes for CASSSSPGVMNTEAFF. The chain joins TRBV19 to TRBJ1-1; possibly TRBD1 for D (6 bases). Trimming took off 4 bases at V and 0 bases at J, with 15 bases between the two ends. Germline V gene lookup returns CDR1 LNHDA and CDR2 SQIVND (reference sequence). The CDR3 runs to 16 residues.

This chain connects TRBV4-1 to TRBJ1-2; D gene ambiguous. The CDR3 is 16 residues long. Trimming took off 0 bases at V and 4 bases at J, with 15 bases between the two ends. Germline values: CDR1 MGHRA, CDR2 YSYEKL. The CDR3 bases are TGCGCCAGCAGCCAAGACCTAGGACCCGGAGGCTATGGCTACACCTTC. Residues: CASSQDLGPGGYGYTF.

The chain employs TRBV28 and TRBJ1-5; 8 bases match TRBD1. Losses at the gene ends were 5 bases for V and 2 bases for J; bases not matched to a gene: 5. The CDR3 is 15 amino acids. Germline lookup yields CDR1 MDHEN and CDR2 SYDVKM. CDR3 sequence reads: CASSLETGGNQPQHF. The CDR3, as DNA: TGTGCCAGCAGTCTAGAGACAGGGGGCAATCAGCCCCAGCATTTT.

The chain carries TRBV18 and TRBJ2-7, with a weak D call TRBD1 (5 bases). The V and J ends lost 3 bases and 3 bases respectively, with 9 bases between them. There are 13 residues in the CDR3. Germline CDR1 reads KGHSH; CDR2 reads LQKENI. The CDR3 spells CASSPDSYYEQYF. CDR3 bases: TGTGCCAGCTCACCTGACAGTTACTACGAGCAGTACTTC.